The 19 T cell receptor beta chains below all came from one sample that was sequenced in a study of blood T cell repertoires in COVID-19. Only in-frame clones appear in the TCRdb table, and some are missing; sequencing was by immunoSEQ multiplex PCR. The sample carries approximately 260,000 clones, under 90% recorded once. What was sequenced was PBMCs or T cells enriched from blood (not recorded which). These receptors all come from a woman aged 55 to 70 who had recovered from COVID-19.

V is TRBV6-5 and J is TRBJ2-1, with D perhaps matching TRBD2 (5 bases). The V gene lost 9 bases and the J gene lost 4 bases, with 16 bases spanning the gap. The CDR3 totals 14 residues. Germline V gives CDR1 MNHEY, CDR2 SVGAGI. The CDR3 nucleotides are TGTGCCAGTTCGGGGTCCGTAACATACAATGAGCAGTTCTTC. It is translated as CASSGSVTYNEQFF.

Note on this clone: The identical CDR3 is also encoded by other nucleotide sequences in the sample. The gene calls are TRBV3-1 (or the pseudogene TRBV3-2) and TRBJ1-2; maybe TRBD1 (5 bases). This CDR3 has 13 amino acids. V dropped 1 base and J dropped 4 bases, with 7 bases sitting between them. In germline, CDR1 is LGHDT, CDR2 YNNKEL (reference sequence). CDR3 region: CASSQGRVYGYTF. DNA for the CDR3: TGTGCCAGCAGCCAAGGCAGGGTCTATGGCTACACCTTC.

The gene calls are TRBV29-1 and TRBJ2-3; possible D gene TRBD2, 6 bases. The CDR3 is made up of 13 amino acids. V shed 7 bases and J shed 5 bases, with 16 bases lying between them. Germline V CDR1 and CDR2: SQVTM, ANQGSEA. The CDR3 coding sequence is TGCAGCGCCCTGACTAGTAAGGTAGATACGCAGTATTTT. Translating it yields CSALTSKVDTQYF.

This clone was seen a handful of times. In nucleotides, the CDR3 is TGTGCCAGTAGTATAGATCCCCCGAGTGGCTACACCTTC. The encoded protein is CASSIDPPSGYTF. This chain uses TRBV19 with TRBJ1-2; D is ambiguous. The germline V and J ends were trimmed by 0 bases and 7 bases, with 9 bases remaining between them. Germline CDR1 is LNHDA and CDR2 is SQIVND (reference sequence). There are 13 residues in the CDR3.

The V gene is TRBV5-1, the J gene TRBJ1-4; a possible D gene is TRBD1 (6 bases). V dropped 2 bases and J dropped 1 base, with 9 bases sitting between them. In germline, CDR1 is SGHRS, CDR2 YFSETQ. This CDR3 is 15 amino acids long. The CDR3 loop reads CASSFRGGTNEKLFF. The CDR3 DNA reads as TGCGCCAGCAGCTTCAGGGGCGGAACTAATGAAAAACTGTTTTTT.

The chain links TRBV15 to TRBJ2-3, with D unclear. Germline V gene sequence: CDR1 LNHNV, CDR2 YYDKDF (reference sequence). The ends were cut back, 0 bases at V and 6 bases at J, with 7 bases in the middle. The CDR3 is 13 residues long. Here the CDR3 DNA reads TGTGCCACCAGCAGAGATCGTGTCGATACGCAGTATTTT. This translates into CATSRDRVDTQYF.

J is TRBJ1-1 and V is TRBV5-1; weak D call: TRBD1 (5 bases). The V gene's germline CDR1 is SGHRS and CDR2 YFSETQ. The CDR3 is 15 amino acids. Trimming shortened V by 0 bases and J by 7 bases, and 16 bases separated the two germline ends. Here the CDR3 reads CASSLGPNLGVEAFF. In DNA form, the CDR3 reads TGCGCCAGCAGCTTGGGTCCGAATTTAGGGGTTGAAGCTTTCTTT.

This chain joins TRBV6-5 and TRBJ2-5, with 8 bases lining up with TRBD2. Germline V gene data show CDR1 as MNHEY and CDR2 as SVGAGI. The ends lost 2 bases at V and 1 base at J; junction bases unmatched: 6. This CDR3 region has 16 residues. The CDR3 bases are TGTGCCAGCAGTTACGAGGGTAGCGGGGTCCAAGAGACCCAGTACTTC. Amino acid sequence: CASSYEGSGVQETQYF.

The chain employs TRBV4-1 and TRBJ1-5; D is perhaps TRBD1 (6 bases). There are 15 residues in the CDR3. Trimming stripped 4 bases from V and 4 bases from J, with 14 bases between. The germline V gene has CDR1 MGHRA and CDR2 YSYEKL. This chain's CDR3 is CASSPGTPENQPQHF. The DNA for the CDR3 is TGCGCCAGCAGCCCAGGGACACCAGAGAATCAGCCCCAGCATTTT.

Notes on this clone: Within the sample, other DNA sequences also encode this same CDR3. The gene calls are TRBV9 and TRBJ2-1; 10 nucleotides agree with TRBD2. Germline V gene data show CDR1 as SGDLS and CDR2 as YYNGEE. Losses at the gene ends were 2 bases for V and 3 bases for J; bases not matched to a gene: 2. This CDR3 region has 15 residues. CDR3 in DNA: TGTGCCAGCAGCGTGGTAGCGGGAGGCTACAATGAGCAGTTCTTC. Its protein product is CASSVVAGGYNEQFF.

This chain uses TRBV5-1 with TRBJ1-2; 7 nucleotides align to TRBD1. The germline V gene has CDR1 SGHRS and CDR2 YFSETQ. Trimming at V came to 3 bases and at J to 0 bases, leaving 2 bases not matched to a gene. This CDR3 spans 14 amino acids. CDR3 in amino acids: CASSWDSPNYGYTF. The CDR3 nucleotides read TGCGCCAGCAGCTGGGACAGTCCTAACTATGGCTACACCTTC.

The chain combines TRBV14 with TRBJ2-5; D might be TRBD2 (6 bases). The germline V gene has CDR1 SGHDN and CDR2 FVKESK. The V end was cut by 1 base, the J end by 7 bases, with 16 bases between. The CDR3 totals 15 residues. This chain's CDR3 is CASSQAGGPRGTQYF. For the CDR3, the DNA is TGTGCCAGCAGCCAAGCGGGTGGCCCGCGGGGGACCCAGTACTTC.

The V call is TRBV28, the J call TRBJ1-5, with D possibly being TRBD1 (5 bases). Germline V gene sequence: CDR1 MDHEN, CDR2 SYDVKM. Trimming left V 7 bases short and J 7 bases short, with 17 bases between. CDR3 length: 14 amino acids. The chain's CDR3 is CASTDTNRGQPQHF. In DNA form, the CDR3 reads TGTGCCAGCACTGACACAAACCGGGGGCAGCCCCAGCATTTT. The variable domain in full, with the rest retrieved from reference TRBV28 and TRBJ1-5, is DVKVTQSSRYLVKRTGEKVFLECVQDMDHENMFWYRQDPGLGLRLIYFSYDVKMKEKGDIPEGYSVSREKKERFSLILESASTNQTSMYLCASTDTNRGQPQHFGDGTRLSIL.

This chain links TRBV13 with TRBJ2-4, with a weak D call TRBD1 (5 bases). This CDR3 contains 18 residues. Germline V CDR1 and CDR2: PRHDT, FYEKMQ (reference sequence). Between the trimmed V and J ends, which lost 0 bases and 1 base, there was a span of 16 bases. CDR3 sequence: CASSLGSQGSEAKNIQYF. Here the CDR3 DNA reads TGTGCCAGCAGCTTAGGCAGCCAGGGAAGCGAGGCCAAAAACATTCAGTACTTC. The full variable domain, in which reference TRBV13 and TRBJ2-4 provide the parts outside the CDR3, is AAGVIQSPRHLIKEKRETATLKCYPIPRHDTVYWYQQGPGQDPQFLISFYEKMQSDKGSIPDRFSAQQFSDYHSELNMSSLELGDSALYFCASSLGSQGSEAKNIQYFGAGTRLSVL.

V and J are TRBV27 and TRBJ2-3; tentatively, D is TRBD1 (6 bases). V lost 2 bases to trimming and J lost 2 bases, with 8 bases between them. Germline CDR1 reads MNHEY; CDR2 reads SMNVEV (reference sequence). This CDR3 is 14 amino acids long. CDR3 DNA sequence: TGTGCCAGCAGTTTACAGGGGCCCACAGATACGCAGTATTTT. It encodes CASSLQGPTDTQYF.

This clone was picked up one time. This chain uses TRBV13 with TRBJ2-1; D gene ambiguous. The CDR3 extends over 13 amino acids. V was clipped by 5 bases and J by 1 base, with 6 bases between them. Germline-derived CDR1 and CDR2 are PRHDT and FYEKMQ (reference sequence). CDR3 coding DNA: TGTGCCAGCAGCCCCCCGTCCTACAATGAGCAGTTCTTC. Translation gives CASSPPSYNEQFF.

J is TRBJ1-5 and V is TRBV9; D gene ambiguous. V gave up 0 bases and J gave up 9 bases, with 7 bases separating them. There are 12 residues in the CDR3. Germline V gene sequence: CDR1 SGDLS, CDR2 YYNGEE. The CDR3 loop reads CASSVGEGPQHF. The DNA of the CDR3 is TGTGCCAGCAGCGTAGGGGAGGGGCCCCAGCATTTT.

The chain has TRBV3-1 (or the pseudogene TRBV3-2) and TRBJ2-2; 9 positions match TRBD2. The length of the CDR3 is 16 residues. CDR1 is LGHDT and CDR2 is YNNKEL in the germline V gene (reference sequence). V shed 4 bases and J 6 bases; nucleotides not matched to a gene: 9. The CDR3 DNA follows: TGTGCCAGCAGCCCCCGGGGAGCGGGGGGACCCGGGGAGCTGTTTTTT. It codes for CASSPRGAGGPGELFF.

V is TRBV27 and J is TRBJ2-3, with D perhaps matching TRBD2 (5 bases). The CDR3 length is 14 residues. V was trimmed by 0 bases and J by 6 bases, leaving 10 bases between them. Germline-derived CDR1 and CDR2 are MNHEY and SMNVEV (reference sequence). The CDR3 loop is CASSLSVASDTQYF. The DNA of the CDR3 is TGTGCCAGCAGTTTATCGGTAGCGTCCGATACGCAGTATTTT.